This entry lists 21 T cell receptor beta chains sequenced from one sample in a study of control samples from healthy donors and cancer patients. Clones were read by immunoSEQ multiplex PCR, and TCRdb kept only the in-frame ones, dropping some. The sample comprises 70,000 or so clones, roughly 84% of which are singletons, and under 30% rests with the top ten. Sequencing used blood. The receptor set was obtained from a man over 45 in good health.

The rearrangement links TRBV29-1 to TRBJ2-7, with 9 bases matching TRBD1. Germline V CDR1 and CDR2: SQVTM, ANQGSEA. V trimming: 7 bases; J trimming: 2 bases; junction bases outside the gene matches: 3. This CDR3 is built from 12 residues. The CDR3: CSARQGAYEQYF. The CDR3 nucleotides read TGCAGCGCCCGACAGGGGGCCTACGAGCAGTACTTC.

The V gene is TRBV6-5, the J gene TRBJ1-1, with D possibly matching TRBD1 (6 bases). V was clipped by 6 bases and J by 0 bases, with 8 bases between them. Germline CDR1 and CDR2: MNHEY and SVGAGI. The CDR3 is 13 amino acids. This CDR3 reads CASSGQLNTEAFF. The CDR3 DNA is TGTGCCAGCAGCGGACAGCTGAACACTGAAGCTTTCTTT.

Note on this clone: One junction end disagrees with the germline gene, perhaps due to a read error. The chain joins TRBV19 to TRBJ1-5; D not certain. The CDR3 totals 12 residues. Germline assignment: CDR1 LNHDA and CDR2 SQIVND (reference sequence). CDR3 DNA: TGTGCCAGTAGGATAGGGAATCAGCCCCAGCATTTT. Residues: CASRIGNQPQHF.

The sample holds a few counts of this clone. This CDR3 reads CASSRTLAGDNEQFF. The CDR3 DNA is TGCGCCAGCAGCCGGACCCTAGCGGGAGACAATGAGCAGTTCTTC. The chain joins TRBV4-3 to TRBJ2-1, with 10 bases matching TRBD2. With 4 bases clipped from V and 5 bases from J, the junction kept 5 bases outside the gene matches. The CDR3 contains 15 residues. Germline loops: CDR1 LGHNA, CDR2 YSLEER.

The gene calls are TRBV20-1 and TRBJ2-1; the D gene is possibly TRBD1 (5 bases). The germline V and J ends were trimmed by 5 bases and 12 bases, with 14 bases remaining between them. The CDR3 totals 11 residues. Germline-derived CDR1 and CDR2 are DFQATT and SNEGSKA (reference sequence). CDR3 region: CSALDRPLQFF. Written as DNA, the CDR3 is TGCAGTGCTCTTGACAGACCCCTGCAGTTCTTC.

The chain has TRBV11-2 and TRBJ1-1; 10 bases line up with TRBD1. Trimming took 5 bases from V and 6 from J; bases not matched to a gene: 9. The germline V gene has CDR1 SGHAT and CDR2 FQNNGV. This CDR3 spans 15 amino acids. CDR3 in amino acids: CASSPRDRGFSEAFF. For the CDR3, the DNA is TGTGCCAGCAGCCCCCGGGACAGGGGATTTTCTGAAGCTTTCTTT.

The rearrangement uses TRBV4-3 and TRBJ1-2; tentative D call: TRBD1 (5 bases). Germline CDR1 LGHNA, CDR2 YSLEER. The CDR3 contains 15 residues. Trimming pared 0 bases from V and 7 bases from J, leaving 15 bases between. The DNA of the CDR3 is TGCGCCAGCAGCCAAGATAGAGGGGCGAGGTTTGGCTACACCTTC. This codes for CASSQDRGARFGYTF.

The chain is built from TRBV4-2 and TRBJ1-2, with D uncertain. Trimming shortened V by 0 bases and J by 5 bases, and 10 bases separated the two germline ends. Germline assignment: CDR1 LGHNA and CDR2 YNFKEQ. The CDR3 is 14 residues long. CDR3 DNA sequence: TGTGCCAGCAGCCAAGATAAGTACCGATATGGCTACACCTTC. The encoded protein is CASSQDKYRYGYTF.

The chain carries TRBV27 and TRBJ1-2; TRBD1 might be the D (5 bases). Trimming took off 6 bases at V and 2 bases at J, with 13 bases between the two ends. This CDR3 comprises 14 residues. Germline values: CDR1 MNHEY, CDR2 SMNVEV (reference sequence). The CDR3 sequence: CASRVSGGNYGYTF. The CDR3 nucleotides read TGTGCCAGCAGGGTGTCGGGGGGGAACTATGGCTACACCTTC.

The rearrangement links TRBV10-3 to TRBJ1-3; D remains unclear. The V gene's germline CDR1 is ENHRY and CDR2 SYGVKD. This CDR3 has 14 residues. The V end lost 4 bases, the J end lost 1 base, and 8 bases lay between the germline ends. The chain's CDR3 is CAISVRPSGNTIYF. The CDR3 DNA is TGTGCCATCAGTGTGCGGCCATCTGGAAACACCATATATTTT.

The chain has TRBV5-1 and TRBJ2-7, with D uncertain. Germline assignment: CDR1 SGHRS and CDR2 YFSETQ. The CDR3 runs 15 residues. V lost 0 bases and J lost 7, with 17 bases in between. The CDR3 nucleotides read TGCGCCAGCAGCTTGGCTACCGAGGCCCGTGGGGAGCAGTACTTC. Translation: CASSLATEARGEQYF.

This chain uses TRBV27 with TRBJ2-3; D is ambiguous. Looked up from germline, CDR1 is MNHEY and CDR2 is SMNVEV (reference sequence). Between the trimmed V and J ends, which lost 6 bases and 3 bases, there was a span of 4 bases. The CDR3 runs to 11 residues. DNA for the CDR3: TGTGCCAGCAGCCAGACAGATACGCAGTATTTT. Amino acids: CASSQTDTQYF.

The chain uses TRBV6-5 and TRBJ1-1; possibly TRBD1 for D (5 bases). CDR1 and CDR2 (germline): MNHEY, SVGAGI. This CDR3 is 13 amino acids long. Trimming shortened V by 6 bases and J by 6 bases, and 14 bases separated the two germline ends. The CDR3: CASRGRIRAEAFF. The CDR3 nucleotides read TGTGCCAGCAGGGGGCGTATTAGGGCTGAAGCTTTCTTT.

The J gene is TRBJ1-1, the V gene TRBV4-3; D not certain. V was shortened by 7 bases and J by 1 base, with 10 bases between the two germline ends. Germline CDR1 is LGHNA and CDR2 is YSLEER. The CDR3 is 13 amino acids. The CDR3 region is CASMEDWNTEAFF. The CDR3 nucleotides read TGCGCCAGCATGGAGGACTGGAACACTGAAGCTTTCTTT.

The chain uses TRBV30 and TRBJ2-1; D gene unclear. The CDR3 length is 13 residues. Germline assignment: CDR1 GTSNPN and CDR2 SVGIG (reference sequence). The ends were cut back, 1 base at V and 8 bases at J, with 12 bases in the middle. This CDR3 reads CAWSALVVYEQFF. The CDR3 nucleotides read TGTGCCTGGAGTGCCCTGGTGGTTTATGAGCAGTTCTTC. The variable domain in full, completed from reference TRBV30 and TRBJ2-1, reads SQTIHQWPATLVQPVGSPLSLECTVEGTSNPNLYWYRQAAGRGLQLLFYSVGIGQISSEVPQNLSASRPQDRQFILSSKKLLLSDSGFYLCAWSALVVYEQFFGPGTRLTVL.

In its sample, this clone was seen once. V and J are TRBV19 and TRBJ2-1, with a weak D call TRBD1 (6 bases). Germline V lookup: CDR1 LNHDA, CDR2 SQIVND (reference sequence). Between the trimmed V and J ends, which lost 11 bases and 3 bases, there was a span of 20 bases. The CDR3 totals 15 residues. CDR3 amino acids: CAGGSGDPFYNEQFF. The CDR3 DNA reads TGTGCCGGGGGCTCAGGGGACCCCTTCTACAATGAGCAGTTCTTC.

V usage is TRBV28 and J usage is TRBJ2-3; D remains ambiguous. The CDR3 runs 13 residues. With 2 bases removed from V and 4 bases from J, the gap between germline ends came to 7 bases. CDR1 MDHEN and CDR2 SYDVKM come from the germline V gene. CDR3 nucleotides: TGTGCCAGCAGTTTACCCCGGCCAGATACGCAGTATTTT. This gives the protein CASSLPRPDTQYF.

This clone is a singleton in its sample. V and J are TRBV6-5 and TRBJ1-5, with D hard to call. This CDR3 region has 15 residues. The germline V gene encodes CDR1 MNHEY and CDR2 SVGAGI. V dropped 6 bases and J dropped 1 base, with 13 bases sitting between them. CDR3 loop: CASRDMWRSNQPQHF. The CDR3 region has the DNA TGTGCCAGCAGGGATATGTGGAGGAGCAATCAGCCCCAGCATTTT.

The chain couples TRBV5-1 to TRBJ1-4; 11 positions match TRBD1. V dropped 6 bases and J dropped 7; count of bases not matched to a gene: 11. The germline V gene has CDR1 SGHRS and CDR2 YFSETQ. The CDR3 loop spans 16 amino acids. CDR3: CASTGGTGGGGEKLFF. CDR3 nucleotides: TGCGCCAGCACCGGAGGGACAGGGGGAGGGGGTGAAAAACTGTTTTTT.

The V call is TRBV5-4, the J call TRBJ2-5; the D call may be TRBD1 or TRBD2 (5 bases each). Trimming removed 0 bases from V and 7 bases from J, with 10 bases in between. Germline CDR1 SGHNT, CDR2 YYREEE (reference sequence). The CDR3 runs to 13 residues. The chain's CDR3 is CASSLGDPGTQYF. CDR3 coding DNA: TGTGCCAGCAGCTTGGGGGACCCAGGGACCCAGTACTTC.

The rearrangement links TRBV6-5 to TRBJ2-2, with unresolved D. Germline CDR1 MNHEY, CDR2 SVGAGI. This CDR3 contains 15 residues. Trimming shortened V by 9 bases and J by 1 base, and 15 bases separated the two germline ends. DNA of the CDR3: TGTGCCAGTACTAAAACCCCGGGGAACACCGGGGAGCTGTTTTTT. It encodes CASTKTPGNTGELFF.